These 4 T cell receptor beta chains came from one sample sequenced in a study of CD8+CD57+ T cells in acquired aplastic anemia. By flow cytometry, patients selected for sequencing had shown an expansion of CD8+CD57+ cells. According to the study, genomic DNA was the template for TCR beta VDJ and CDR3 profiling. From the reads, TCRdb called clonotypes with MiXCR, one entry per CDR3 protein. The table records about 150,000 distinct CDR3 sequences, over 50% of them present only once. The specimen was sorted CD4+, CD8+, or CD8+CD57+ T cells (not recorded which) from PBMCs. Every receptor here comes from a human donor with aplastic anemia.

This clonotype showed up just a few times. This chain uses TRBV20-1 with TRBJ2-7; no clear D. V was shortened by 6 bases and J by 3 bases, with 6 bases between the two germline ends. The CDR3 has 10 residues. Germline assignment: CDR1 DFQATT and CDR2 SNEGSKA (reference sequence). CDR3 in DNA: TGCAGTGCCTACAACTACGAGCAGTACTTC. As protein: CSAYNYEQYF.

This chain links TRBV2 with TRBJ2-7; D not certain. V lost 2 bases and J lost 3, with 8 bases in between. This CDR3 is built from 13 residues. CDR1 SNHLY and CDR2 FYNNEI come from the germline V gene. The CDR3 loop is CASSERSVYEQYF. CDR3 nucleotide sequence: TGTGCCAGCAGTGAACGCTCAGTCTACGAGCAGTACTTC. The variable domain in full, with the rest retrieved from reference TRBV2 and TRBJ2-7, is EPEVTQTPSHQVTQMGQEVILRCVPISNHLYFYWYRQILGQKVEFLVSFYNNEISEKSEIFDDQFSVERPDGSNFTLKIRSTKLEDSAMYFCASSERSVYEQYFGPGTRLTVT.

This clonotype came up once. This rearrangement joins TRBV2 to TRBJ2-7; D not certain. V gave up 6 bases and J gave up 3 bases, with 18 bases separating them. The CDR3 is 15 residues long. Germline-derived CDR1 and CDR2 are SNHLY and FYNNEI. CDR3 nucleotides: TGTGCCAGCAGCCCTGAACTGGGCGGCGGCTACGAGCAGTACTTC. Its protein product is CASSPELGGGYEQYF.

This clonotype was seen repeatedly, ten times or more. The V and J genes are TRBV7-9 and TRBJ1-5; the match to TRBD1 covers 8 bases. Germline V CDR1 and CDR2: SEHNR, FQNEAQ (reference sequence). There are 14 residues in the CDR3. J was trimmed by 3 bases and V by 5 bases; bases with no gene match: 3. The CDR3 nucleotides are TGTGCCAGCAGCGACAGGGGAAACAATCAGCCCCAGCATTTT. It is translated as CASSDRGNNQPQHF.